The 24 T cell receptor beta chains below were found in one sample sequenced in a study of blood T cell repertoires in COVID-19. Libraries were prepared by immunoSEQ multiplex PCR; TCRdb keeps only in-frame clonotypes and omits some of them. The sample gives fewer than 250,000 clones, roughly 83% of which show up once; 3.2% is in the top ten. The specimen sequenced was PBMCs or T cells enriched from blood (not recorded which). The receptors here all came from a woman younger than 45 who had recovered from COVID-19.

The chain's CDR3 is CASSQLGGQGLAFF. Here the CDR3 DNA reads TGTGCCAGCAGCCAATTGGGCGGACAGGGGTTAGCTTTCTTT. The gene calls are TRBV16 and TRBJ1-1; 9 bases fit TRBD1. From germline, CDR1 is KGHSY and CDR2 FQNENV. V trimming: 1 base; J trimming: 10 bases; junction bases outside the gene matches: 7. The CDR3 has 14 residues.

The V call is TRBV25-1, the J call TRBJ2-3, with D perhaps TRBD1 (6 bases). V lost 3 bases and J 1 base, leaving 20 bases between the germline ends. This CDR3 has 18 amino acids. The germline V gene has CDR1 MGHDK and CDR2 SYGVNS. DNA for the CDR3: TGTGCCAGCAGTGAGGGCAGGGGAGCAGCTGCCCGCACAGATACGCAGTATTTT. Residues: CASSEGRGAAARTDTQYF.

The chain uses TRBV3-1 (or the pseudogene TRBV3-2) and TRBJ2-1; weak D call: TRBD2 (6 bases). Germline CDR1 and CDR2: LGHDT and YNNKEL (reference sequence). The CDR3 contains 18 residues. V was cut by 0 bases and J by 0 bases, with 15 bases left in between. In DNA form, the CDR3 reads TGTGCCAGCAGCCAAGATCTCCCAGCGGGCTACTCCTACAATGAGCAGTTCTTC. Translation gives CASSQDLPAGYSYNEQFF.

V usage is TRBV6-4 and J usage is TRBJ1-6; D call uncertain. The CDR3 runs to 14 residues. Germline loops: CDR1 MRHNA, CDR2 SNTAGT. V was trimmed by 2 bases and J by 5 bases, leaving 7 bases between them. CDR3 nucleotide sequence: TGTGCCAGCAGTGACGCCGGGGATAATTCACCCCTCCACTTT. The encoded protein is CASSDAGDNSPLHF.

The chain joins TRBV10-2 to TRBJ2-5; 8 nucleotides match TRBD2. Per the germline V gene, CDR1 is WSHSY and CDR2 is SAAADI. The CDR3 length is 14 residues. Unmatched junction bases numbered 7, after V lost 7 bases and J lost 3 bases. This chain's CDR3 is CASMRGAGEETQYF. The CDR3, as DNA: TGCGCCAGCATGAGGGGAGCGGGGGAAGAGACCCAGTACTTC.

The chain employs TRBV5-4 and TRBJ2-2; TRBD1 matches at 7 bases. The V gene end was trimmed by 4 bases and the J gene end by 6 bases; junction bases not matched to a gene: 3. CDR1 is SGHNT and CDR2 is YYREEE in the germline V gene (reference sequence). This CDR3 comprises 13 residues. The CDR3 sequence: CASSPGQAGELFF. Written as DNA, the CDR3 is TGTGCCAGCAGCCCAGGACAGGCCGGGGAGCTGTTTTTT.

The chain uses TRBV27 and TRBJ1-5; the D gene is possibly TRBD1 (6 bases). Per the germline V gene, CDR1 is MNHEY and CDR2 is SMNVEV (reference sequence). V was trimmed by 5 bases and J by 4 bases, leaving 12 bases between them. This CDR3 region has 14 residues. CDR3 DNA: TGTGCCAGCAGTCACAGGGATCGTAATCAGCCCCAGCATTTT. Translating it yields CASSHRDRNQPQHF.

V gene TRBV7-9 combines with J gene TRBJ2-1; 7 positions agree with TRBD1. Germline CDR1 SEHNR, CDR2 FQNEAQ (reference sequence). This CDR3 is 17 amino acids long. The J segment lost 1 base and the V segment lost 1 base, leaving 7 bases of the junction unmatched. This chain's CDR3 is CASSLGTGQRSYNEQFF. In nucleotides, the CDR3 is TGTGCCAGCAGCTTAGGTACGGGACAGCGGTCCTACAATGAGCAGTTCTTC.

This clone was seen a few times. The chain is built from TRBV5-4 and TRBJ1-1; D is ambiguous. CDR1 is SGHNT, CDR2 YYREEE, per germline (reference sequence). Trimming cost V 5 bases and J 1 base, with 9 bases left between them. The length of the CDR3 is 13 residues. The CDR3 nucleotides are TGTGCCAGCAGAACACATGAGAACACTGAAGCTTTCTTT. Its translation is CASRTHENTEAFF.

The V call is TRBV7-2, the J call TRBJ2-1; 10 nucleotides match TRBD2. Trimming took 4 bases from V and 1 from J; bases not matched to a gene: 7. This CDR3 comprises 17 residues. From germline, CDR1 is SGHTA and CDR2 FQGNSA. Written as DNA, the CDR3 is TGTGCCAGCAGCTCCCTAGCGGGAGCGAGATCCTACAATGAGCAGTTCTTC. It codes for CASSSLAGARSYNEQFF.

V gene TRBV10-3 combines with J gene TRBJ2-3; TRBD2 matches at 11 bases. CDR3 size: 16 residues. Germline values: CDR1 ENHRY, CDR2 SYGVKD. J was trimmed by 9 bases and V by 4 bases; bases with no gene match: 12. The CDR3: CAISVAGGSGVSTQYF. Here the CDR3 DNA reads TGTGCCATCAGTGTAGCGGGGGGGTCGGGTGTTTCAACGCAGTATTTT.

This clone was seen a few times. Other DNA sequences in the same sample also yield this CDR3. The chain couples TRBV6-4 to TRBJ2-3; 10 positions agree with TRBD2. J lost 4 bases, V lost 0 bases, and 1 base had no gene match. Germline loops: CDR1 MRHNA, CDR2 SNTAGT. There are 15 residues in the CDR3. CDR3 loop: CASSDSSGGADTQYF. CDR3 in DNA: TGTGCCAGCAGTGACTCGAGCGGGGGGGCAGATACGCAGTATTTT.

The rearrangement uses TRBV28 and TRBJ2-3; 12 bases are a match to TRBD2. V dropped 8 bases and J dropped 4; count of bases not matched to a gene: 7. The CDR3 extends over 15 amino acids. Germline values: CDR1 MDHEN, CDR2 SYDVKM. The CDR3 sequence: CASSLAGGFSDTQYF. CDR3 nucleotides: TGTGCCAGCTCCCTAGCGGGGGGGTTCTCAGATACGCAGTATTTT. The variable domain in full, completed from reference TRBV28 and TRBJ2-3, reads DVKVTQSSRYLVKRTGEKVFLECVQDMDHENMFWYRQDPGLGLRLIYFSYDVKMKEKGDIPEGYSVSREKKERFSLILESASTNQTSMYLCASSLAGGFSDTQYFGPGTRLTVL.

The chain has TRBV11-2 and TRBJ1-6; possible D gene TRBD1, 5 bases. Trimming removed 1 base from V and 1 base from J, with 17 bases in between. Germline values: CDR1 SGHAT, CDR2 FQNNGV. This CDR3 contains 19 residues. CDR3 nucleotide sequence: TGTGCCAGCAGCTTAGTTCTATATTTCGGGGGATCCTATAATTCACCCCTCCACTTT. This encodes CASSLVLYFGGSYNSPLHF.

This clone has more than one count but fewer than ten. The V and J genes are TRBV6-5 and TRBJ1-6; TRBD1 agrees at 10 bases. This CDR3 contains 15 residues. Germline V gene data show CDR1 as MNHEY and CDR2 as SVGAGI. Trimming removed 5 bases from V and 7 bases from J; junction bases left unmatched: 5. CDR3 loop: CASSLPGQGNSPLHF. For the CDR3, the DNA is TGTGCCAGCAGTCTGCCGGGACAGGGGAATTCACCCCTCCACTTT.

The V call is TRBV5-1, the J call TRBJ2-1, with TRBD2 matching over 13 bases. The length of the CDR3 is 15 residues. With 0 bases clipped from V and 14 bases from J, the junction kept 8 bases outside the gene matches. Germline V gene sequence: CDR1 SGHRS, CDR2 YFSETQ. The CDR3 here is CASSLGTSGSMIEFF. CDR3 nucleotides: TGCGCCAGCAGCTTGGGGACTAGCGGGAGCATGATAGAGTTCTTC.

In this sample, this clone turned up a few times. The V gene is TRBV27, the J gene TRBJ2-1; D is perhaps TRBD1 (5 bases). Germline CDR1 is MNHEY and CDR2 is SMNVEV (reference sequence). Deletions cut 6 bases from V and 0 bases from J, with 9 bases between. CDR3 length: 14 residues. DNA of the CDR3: TGTGCCAGCAGAGGGGCCAGCTCCTACAATGAGCAGTTCTTC. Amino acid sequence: CASRGASSYNEQFF.

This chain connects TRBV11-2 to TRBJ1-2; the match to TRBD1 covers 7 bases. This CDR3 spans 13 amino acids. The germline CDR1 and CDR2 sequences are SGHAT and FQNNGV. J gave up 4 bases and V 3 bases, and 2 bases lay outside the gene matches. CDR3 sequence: CASSFTGVYGYTF. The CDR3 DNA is TGTGCCAGCAGCTTTACAGGGGTCTATGGCTACACCTTC.

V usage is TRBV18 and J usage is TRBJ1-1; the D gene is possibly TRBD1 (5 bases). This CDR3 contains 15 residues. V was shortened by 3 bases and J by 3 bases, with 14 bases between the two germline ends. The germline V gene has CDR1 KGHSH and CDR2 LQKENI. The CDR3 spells CASSPRRGMDTEAFF. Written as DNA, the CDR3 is TGTGCCAGCTCACCCCGAAGGGGCATGGACACTGAAGCTTTCTTT.

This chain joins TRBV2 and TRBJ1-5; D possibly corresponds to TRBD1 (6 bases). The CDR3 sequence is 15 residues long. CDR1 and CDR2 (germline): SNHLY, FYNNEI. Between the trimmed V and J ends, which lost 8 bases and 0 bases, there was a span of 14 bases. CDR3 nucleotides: TGTGCCAGCCGCAGGGGAAGTCCTAGCAATCAGCCCCAGCATTTT. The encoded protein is CASRRGSPSNQPQHF.

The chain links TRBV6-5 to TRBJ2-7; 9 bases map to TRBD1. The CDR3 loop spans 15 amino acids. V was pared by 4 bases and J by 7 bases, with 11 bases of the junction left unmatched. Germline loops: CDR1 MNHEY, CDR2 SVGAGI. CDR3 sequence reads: CASSSLGQGRKEQYF. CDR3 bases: TGTGCCAGCAGTTCTCTTGGACAGGGGAGAAAAGAGCAGTACTTC.

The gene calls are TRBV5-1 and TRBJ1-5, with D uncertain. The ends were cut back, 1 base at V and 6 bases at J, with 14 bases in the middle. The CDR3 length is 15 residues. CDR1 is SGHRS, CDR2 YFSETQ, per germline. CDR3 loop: CASSLYTGSSQPQHF. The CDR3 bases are TGCGCCAGCAGCTTGTATACGGGTTCCAGTCAGCCCCAGCATTTT.

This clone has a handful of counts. The DNA of the CDR3 is TGTGCCAGCAGCCAATCCGGGCAGGGGGATGGCTACACCTTC. This sequence encodes CASSQSGQGDGYTF. The J gene is TRBJ1-2, the V gene TRBV16, with 7 bases lining up with TRBD1. This CDR3 is 14 amino acids long. Germline CDR1 and CDR2: KGHSY and FQNENV. With V trimmed by 0 bases and J by 6 bases, 4 bases remained unmatched.

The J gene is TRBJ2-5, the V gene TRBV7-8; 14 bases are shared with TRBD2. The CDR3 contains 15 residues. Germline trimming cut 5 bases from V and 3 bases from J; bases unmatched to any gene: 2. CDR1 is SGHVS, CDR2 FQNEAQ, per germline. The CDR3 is CASSRGLAGEETQYF. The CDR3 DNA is TGTGCCAGCAGCCGGGGACTAGCGGGGGAAGAGACCCAGTACTTC.